The sequence of this T cell receptor (beta chain) was determined in a study of blood T cell repertoires in COVID-19. For the study at large: Samples taken during acute and convalescent COVID-19 were collected in the United States, Italy and Spain. Sample material is recorded as cDNA or gDNA derived from T cells, B-cell-depleted T cells, or PBMCs.

Original processing notes: By means of reference gene primer amplification, nucleated cell counts were estimated. Clones were read by immunoSEQ multiplex PCR, and TCRdb kept only the in-frame ones, dropping some. D and trimming come from the DNA, and the V and J calls and clone size come from that table. Of 250,000 to 300,000 clones listed, roughly 91% are singletons. This receptor was identified in a woman in her 40s who had recovered from COVID-19. Input material: peripheral blood.

The chain's CDR3 is CASSQGRLGEGTNEKLFF. CDR3 bases: TGTGCCAGCAGCCAAGGGCGGTTGGGGGAGGGAACTAATGAAAAACTGTTTTTT. This sequence joins TRBV4-2 and TRBJ1-4, with D tentatively TRBD1 (5 bases). CDR1 and CDR2 from the germline V gene are LGHNA and YNFKEQ. This CDR3 comprises 18 residues. V shed 1 base and J shed 1 base, with 16 bases lying between them.